This passage covers 5 T cell receptor beta chains from one sample sequenced in a study of shared clonotypes between healthy human individuals. Clones were sequenced by immunoSEQ multiplex PCR, and TCRdb holds only the in-frame ones, with some missing. The sample consists of over a million clones, roughly 96% of them appearing once. The sample consisted of naive CD4+ T cells sorted from blood. Subset defined: CD45RA+ positively selected. These receptors were taken from a man aged 25-45 years in good health.

The chain is built from TRBV10-2 and TRBJ2-5, with 9 bases fitting TRBD2. Germline CDR1 and CDR2: WSHSY and SAAADI. With V trimmed by 6 bases and J by 4 bases, 6 bases remained unmatched. CDR3 length: 14 amino acids. The CDR3 sequence: CASRRTSETETQYF. For the CDR3, the DNA is TGCGCCAGCAGGAGGACTAGCGAGACAGAGACCCAGTACTTC.

The table lists this clone with a count of one. Different DNA sequences within this sample yield the same CDR3. The chain is built from TRBV5-1 and TRBJ2-7; D remains ambiguous. The V gene's germline CDR1 is SGHRS and CDR2 YFSETQ. The CDR3 is 13 residues long. V dropped 0 bases and J dropped 5 bases, with 9 bases sitting between them. This chain's CDR3 is CASSLAVGNEQYF. The CDR3 coding sequence is TGCGCCAGCAGCTTGGCCGTGGGGAACGAGCAGTACTTC.

V gene TRBV5-1 combines with J gene TRBJ1-1; 8 positions agree with TRBD1. Looked up from germline, CDR1 is SGHRS and CDR2 is YFSETQ. V gave up 7 bases and J gave up 0 bases; unmatched junction bases: 2. CDR3 length equals 13 residues. The CDR3 DNA follows: TGCGCCAGCCAGACAGGGGTGAACACTGAAGCTTTCTTT. Encoded protein: CASQTGVNTEAFF. Using reference TRBV5-1 and TRBJ1-1 for the parts outside the CDR3, the full variable domain is KAGVTQTPRYLIKTRGQQVTLSCSPISGHRSVSWYQQTPGQGLQFLFEYFSETQRNKGNFPGRFSGRQFSNSRSEMNVSTLELGDSALYLCASQTGVNTEAFFGQGTRLTVV.

This clone was detected once. The J gene is TRBJ2-3, the V gene TRBV29-1; weak D call: TRBD1 (5 bases). CDR3 length: 14 residues. Germline V gives CDR1 SQVTM, CDR2 ANQGSEA. Between the trimmed V and J ends, which lost 5 bases and 0 bases, there was a span of 12 bases. The CDR3 sequence: CSVKRQTSTDTQYF. The CDR3, as DNA: TGCAGCGTTAAAAGACAGACTAGCACAGATACGCAGTATTTT.

The chain couples TRBV30 to TRBJ1-2, with no clear D. This CDR3 has 12 residues. CDR1 and CDR2 (germline): GTSNPN, SVGIG (reference sequence). The germline V and J ends were trimmed by 0 bases and 4 bases, with 6 bases remaining between them. The CDR3 spells CAWSVPTYGYTF. CDR3 sequence (DNA): TGTGCCTGGAGTGTACCTACCTATGGCTACACCTTC.